The 11 T cell receptor beta chains below come from one sample, sequenced in a study of T cells in Graves' hyperthyroidism and ophthalmopathy. TCR beta CDR3 region amplification was performed from RNA transcripts. The TCR CDR3 first-round RT-PCR relied on the HTBI primer set. TCRdb re-analysed the multiplex PCR reads in MiXCR, keeping a single row per CDR3 protein. Among around 440,000 distinct CDR3 sequences listed, around 16% were seen once. The sequenced material came from blood. The receptors shown here come from a woman aged 18 to 35 with Graves' hyperthyroidism.

This clonotype was picked up many times. The chain has TRBV3-1 and TRBJ2-5; 7 bases align to TRBD1. Per the germline V gene, CDR1 is LGHDT and CDR2 is YNNKEL (reference sequence). The CDR3 covers 14 residues. Unmatched junction bases numbered 3, after V lost 1 base and J lost 4 bases. CDR3 coding DNA: TGTGCCAGCAGCCAAGCCTACAGGGGAGAGACCCAGTACTTC. Amino acid sequence: CASSQAYRGETQYF.

This clonotype was observed a handful of times. The chain links TRBV6-1 to TRBJ2-3, with D possibly matching TRBD2 (5 bases). The V end was cut by 2 bases, the J end by 4 bases, with 16 bases between. The CDR3 sequence is 16 residues long. Germline V gives CDR1 MNHNS, CDR2 SASEGT. The CDR3: CASSEWGVWVADTQYF. The DNA of the CDR3 is TGTGCCAGCAGTGAATGGGGAGTATGGGTTGCAGATACGCAGTATTTT.

The CDR3 spells CASSTSGGFETQYF. The CDR3 region has the DNA TGTGCCAGCAGCACAAGCGGGGGTTTTGAGACCCAGTACTTC. The V and J genes are TRBV3-1 and TRBJ2-5; 8 bases fit TRBD2. V was pared by 5 bases and J by 5 bases, with 7 bases of the junction left unmatched. Germline CDR1 and CDR2: LGHDT and YNNKEL (reference sequence). CDR3 size: 14 residues.

This clonotype was found a few times. This chain links TRBV6-1 with TRBJ2-7; unclear D gene. The germline CDR1 and CDR2 sequences are MNHNS and SASEGT. The CDR3 spans 13 residues. Trimming removed 2 bases from V and 5 bases from J, with 10 bases in between. CDR3 loop: CASSENALNEQYF. In DNA, the CDR3 is TGTGCCAGCAGTGAAAACGCTCTGAACGAGCAGTACTTC.

This clonotype was counted ten times or more. This chain joins TRBV11-3 and TRBJ2-7; TRBD2 is a possible D gene (5 bases). V was trimmed by 1 base and J by 1 base, leaving 11 bases between them. The germline V gene encodes CDR1 SGHNT and CDR2 YENEEA. This CDR3 is built from 15 residues. As DNA, the CDR3 is TGTGCCAGCAGCTTAGCGGCCGGCGGGTCCTACGAGCAGTACTTC. Amino acid sequence: CASSLAAGGSYEQYF.

The table lists this clonotype with a few counts. The rearrangement links TRBV9 to TRBJ2-1; the D gene is possibly TRBD2 (6 bases). V was trimmed by 7 bases and J by 6 bases, leaving 17 bases between them. The CDR3 extends over 14 amino acids. CDR1 and CDR2 from the germline V gene are SGDLS and YYNGEE. CDR3 amino acids: CASGGQAAFNEQFF. DNA for the CDR3: TGTGCCAGCGGAGGGCAGGCCGCTTTCAATGAGCAGTTCTTC. Based on the CDR3 plus reference TRBV9 and TRBJ2-1, the full variable domain is DSGVTQTPKHLITATGQRVTLRCSPRSGDLSVYWYQQSLDQGLQFLIQYYNGEERAKGNILERFSAQQFPDLHSELNLSSLELGDSALYFCASGGQAAFNEQFFGPGTRLTVL.

This clonotype was recorded a few times. The CDR3 nucleotides are TGTGCCAGCAGCTTCGGAGGGACGAATGAGCAGTTCTTC. This translates into CASSFGGTNEQFF. The gene calls are TRBV7-9 and TRBJ2-1; D might be TRBD2 (6 bases). This CDR3 region has 13 residues. Germline CDR1 and CDR2: SEHNR and FQNEAQ (reference sequence). The germline V and J ends were trimmed by 3 bases and 7 bases, with 10 bases remaining between them.

The sample holds a few counts of this clonotype. V usage is TRBV15 and J usage is TRBJ1-6, with 9 bases fitting TRBD1. CDR1 and CDR2 (germline): LNHNV, YYDKDF (reference sequence). This CDR3 has 17 amino acids. Trimming removed 0 bases from V and 11 bases from J; junction bases left unmatched: 11. The CDR3 region is CATSRDQNRGQKTPLHF. Here the CDR3 DNA reads TGTGCCACCAGCAGAGATCAGAACAGGGGGCAAAAAACACCCCTCCACTTT.

The chain links TRBV5-6 to TRBJ2-6; the D call may be TRBD1 or TRBD2 (5 bases each). Deletions cut 5 bases from V and 1 base from J, with 10 bases between. The CDR3 contains 15 residues. The germline V gene has CDR1 SGHDT and CDR2 YYEEEE. This CDR3 reads CASRPEGSGANVLTF. The CDR3, as DNA: TGTGCCAGCAGGCCCGAGGGGTCTGGGGCCAACGTCCTGACTTTC.

This clonotype was seen more than once but under ten times. The rearrangement uses TRBV6-2 or TRBV6-3 and TRBJ1-5; maybe TRBD1 (5 bases). CDR3 length: 15 residues. V was pared by 6 bases and J by 0 bases, with 12 bases between. Germline V CDR1 and CDR2: MNHEY, SVGEGT. The CDR3 sequence is CASSPGTYSNQPQHF. CDR3 coding DNA: TGTGCCAGCAGCCCCGGGACTTATAGCAATCAGCCCCAGCATTTT.

This clonotype turned up a few times. V gene TRBV6-1 combines with J gene TRBJ2-1; no definite D call. Germline CDR1 MNHNS, CDR2 SASEGT. The CDR3 is made up of 11 amino acids. The V end lost 8 bases, the J end lost 4 bases, and 6 bases lay between the germline ends. The CDR3 here is CASGRYNEQFF. As DNA, the CDR3 is TGTGCCAGCGGGCGATACAATGAGCAGTTCTTC.